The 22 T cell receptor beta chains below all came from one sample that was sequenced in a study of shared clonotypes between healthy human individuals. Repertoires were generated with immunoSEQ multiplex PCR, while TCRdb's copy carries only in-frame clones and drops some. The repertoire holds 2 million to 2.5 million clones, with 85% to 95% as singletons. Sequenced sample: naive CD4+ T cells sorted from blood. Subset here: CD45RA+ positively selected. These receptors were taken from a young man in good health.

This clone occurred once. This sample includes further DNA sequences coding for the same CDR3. CDR3 sequence reads: CAISDLGEQFF. The CDR3, as DNA: TGTGCCATCAGTGATCTAGGTGAGCAGTTCTTC. The V and J genes are TRBV10-3 and TRBJ2-1; D gene ambiguous. From germline, CDR1 is ENHRY and CDR2 SYGVKD. Between the trimmed V and J ends, which lost 3 bases and 9 bases, there was a span of 6 bases. This CDR3 has 11 amino acids.

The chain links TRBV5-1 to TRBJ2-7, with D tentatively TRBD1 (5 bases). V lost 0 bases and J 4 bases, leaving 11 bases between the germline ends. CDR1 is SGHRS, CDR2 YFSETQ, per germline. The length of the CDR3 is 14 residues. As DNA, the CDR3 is TGCGCCAGCAGCTTGGCCGCAGGACAATACGAGCAGTACTTC. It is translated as CASSLAAGQYEQYF.

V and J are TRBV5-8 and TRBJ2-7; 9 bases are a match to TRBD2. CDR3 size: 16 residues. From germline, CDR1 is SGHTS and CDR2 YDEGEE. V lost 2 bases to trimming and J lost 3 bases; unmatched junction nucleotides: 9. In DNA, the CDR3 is TGTGCCAGCAGCTTCGCAGGGAAAGCGGGAGGCTACGAGCAGTACTTC. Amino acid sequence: CASSFAGKAGGYEQYF.

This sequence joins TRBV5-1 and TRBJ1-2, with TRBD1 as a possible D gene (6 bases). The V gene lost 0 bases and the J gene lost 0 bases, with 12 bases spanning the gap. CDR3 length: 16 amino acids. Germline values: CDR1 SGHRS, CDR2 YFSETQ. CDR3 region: CASSLASTGTNYGYTF. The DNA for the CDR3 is TGCGCCAGCAGCTTGGCCTCAACAGGGACTAACTATGGCTACACCTTC.

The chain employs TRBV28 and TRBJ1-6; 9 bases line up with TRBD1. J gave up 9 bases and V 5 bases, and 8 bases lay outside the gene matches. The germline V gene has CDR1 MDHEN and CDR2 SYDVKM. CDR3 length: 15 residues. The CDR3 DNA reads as TGTGCCAGCAGTCTCGGGACAGGGATTGTTTCACCCCTCCACTTT. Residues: CASSLGTGIVSPLHF.

CDR3: CAWSPPGGYSYNEQFF. The CDR3 nucleotides read TGTGCCTGGAGTCCCCCGGGCGGATACTCCTACAATGAGCAGTTCTTC. The chain recombines TRBV30 with TRBJ2-1; D remains unclear. V gave up 2 bases and J gave up 0 bases, with 14 bases separating them. This CDR3 is 16 amino acids long. From germline, CDR1 is GTSNPN and CDR2 SVGIG (reference sequence).

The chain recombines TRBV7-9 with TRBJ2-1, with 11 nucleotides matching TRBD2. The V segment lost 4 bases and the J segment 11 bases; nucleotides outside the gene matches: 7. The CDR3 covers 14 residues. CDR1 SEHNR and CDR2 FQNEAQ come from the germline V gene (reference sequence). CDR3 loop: CASSSIAGGPQQFF. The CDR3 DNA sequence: TGTGCCAGCAGCTCTATAGCGGGAGGGCCCCAGCAGTTCTTC.

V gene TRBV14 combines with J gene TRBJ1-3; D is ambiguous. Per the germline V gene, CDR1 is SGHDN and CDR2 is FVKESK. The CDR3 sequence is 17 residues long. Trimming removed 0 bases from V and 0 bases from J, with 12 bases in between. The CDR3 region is CASSQEVPRSSGNTIYF. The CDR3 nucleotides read TGTGCCAGCAGCCAAGAGGTTCCGAGGAGCTCTGGAAACACCATATATTTT. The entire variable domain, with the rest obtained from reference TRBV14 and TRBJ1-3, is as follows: EAGVTQFPSHSVIEKGQTVTLRCDPISGHDNLYWYRRVMGKEIKFLLHFVKESKQDESGMPNNRFLAERTGGTYSTLKVQPAELEDSGVYFCASSQEVPRSSGNTIYFGEGSWLTVV.

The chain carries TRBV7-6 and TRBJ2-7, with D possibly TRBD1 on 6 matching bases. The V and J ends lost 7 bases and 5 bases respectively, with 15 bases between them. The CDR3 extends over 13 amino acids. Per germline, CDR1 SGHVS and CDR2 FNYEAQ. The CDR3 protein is CASTANPGDEQYF. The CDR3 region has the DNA TGTGCCAGCACCGCCAACCCAGGGGACGAGCAGTACTTC.

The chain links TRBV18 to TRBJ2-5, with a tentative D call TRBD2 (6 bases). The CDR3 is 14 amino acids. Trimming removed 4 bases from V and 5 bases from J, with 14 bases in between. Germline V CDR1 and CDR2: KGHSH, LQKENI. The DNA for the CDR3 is TGTGCCAGCTCACGCGGGACTGCCGGGGAGACCCAGTACTTC. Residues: CASSRGTAGETQYF.

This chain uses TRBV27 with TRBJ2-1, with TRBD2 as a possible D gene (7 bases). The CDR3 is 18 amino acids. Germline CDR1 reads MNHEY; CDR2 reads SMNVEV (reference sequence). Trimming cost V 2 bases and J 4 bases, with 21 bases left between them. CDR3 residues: CASSLGVRGGQLYNEQFF. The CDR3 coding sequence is TGTGCCAGCAGTTTAGGGGTGAGGGGGGGCCAATTGTACAATGAGCAGTTCTTC.

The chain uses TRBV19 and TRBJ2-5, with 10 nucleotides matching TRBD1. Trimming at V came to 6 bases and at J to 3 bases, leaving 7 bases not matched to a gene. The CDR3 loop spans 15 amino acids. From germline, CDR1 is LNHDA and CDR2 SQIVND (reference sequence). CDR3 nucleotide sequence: TGTGCCAGTAGGGGACAGGGGATAGCGGAAGAGACCCAGTACTTC. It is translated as CASRGQGIAEETQYF.

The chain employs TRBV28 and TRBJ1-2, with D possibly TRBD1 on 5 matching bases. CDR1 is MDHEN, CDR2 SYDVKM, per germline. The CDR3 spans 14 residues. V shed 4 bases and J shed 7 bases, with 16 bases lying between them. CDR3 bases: TGTGCCAGCAGTTCCCATACGACAGTGGCTGGCTACACCTTC. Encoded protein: CASSSHTTVAGYTF.

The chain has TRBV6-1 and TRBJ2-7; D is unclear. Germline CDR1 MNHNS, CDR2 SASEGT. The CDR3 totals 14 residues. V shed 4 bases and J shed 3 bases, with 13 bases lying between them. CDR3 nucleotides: TGTGCCAGCAGTGGACCCGGCCTAGGCTACGAGCAGTACTTC. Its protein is CASSGPGLGYEQYF.

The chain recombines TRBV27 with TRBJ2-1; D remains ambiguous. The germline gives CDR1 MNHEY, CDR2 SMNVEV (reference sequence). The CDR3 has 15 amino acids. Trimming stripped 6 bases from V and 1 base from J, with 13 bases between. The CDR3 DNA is TGTGCCAGCAGCTTAGAGTCATTTTCCTACAATGAGCAGTTCTTC. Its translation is CASSLESFSYNEQFF.

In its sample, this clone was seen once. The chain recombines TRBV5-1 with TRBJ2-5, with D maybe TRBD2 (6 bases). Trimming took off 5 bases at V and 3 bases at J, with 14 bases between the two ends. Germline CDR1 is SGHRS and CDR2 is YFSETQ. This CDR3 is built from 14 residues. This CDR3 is CASRAGTGKETQYF. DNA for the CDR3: TGCGCCAGCAGGGCCGGGACTGGCAAAGAGACCCAGTACTTC.

The CDR3 spells CASSHTNMNTEAFF. The CDR3, as DNA: TGTGCCAGCAGCCACACAAATATGAACACTGAAGCTTTCTTT. This chain joins TRBV5-6 and TRBJ1-1; D gene uncertain. CDR3 size: 14 residues. Trimming stripped 4 bases from V and 0 bases from J, with 10 bases between. Germline CDR1 SGHDT, CDR2 YYEEEE.

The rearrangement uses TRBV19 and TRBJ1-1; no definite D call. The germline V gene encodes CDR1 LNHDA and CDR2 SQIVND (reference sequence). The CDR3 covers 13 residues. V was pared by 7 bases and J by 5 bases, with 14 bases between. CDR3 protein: CASNNREATEAFF. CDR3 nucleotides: TGTGCCAGTAATAACCGGGAAGCGACTGAAGCTTTCTTT.

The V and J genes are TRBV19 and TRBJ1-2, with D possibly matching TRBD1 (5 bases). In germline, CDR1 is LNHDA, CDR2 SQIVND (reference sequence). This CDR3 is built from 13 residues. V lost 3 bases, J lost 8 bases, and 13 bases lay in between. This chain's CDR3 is CASSIRQPGGYTF. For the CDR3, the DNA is TGTGCCAGTAGTATCCGACAGCCCGGGGGCTACACCTTC.

In DNA, the CDR3 is TGCGCCAGCAGCCGTCCGGGACTAGCGGGCACCTACAATGAGCAGTTCTTC. This gives the protein CASSRPGLAGTYNEQFF. The chain has TRBV4-1 and TRBJ2-1; 12 nucleotides agree with TRBD2. Germline V gene data show CDR1 as MGHRA and CDR2 as YSYEKL. The ends lost 4 bases at V and 2 bases at J; junction bases unmatched: 6. CDR3 length: 17 residues.

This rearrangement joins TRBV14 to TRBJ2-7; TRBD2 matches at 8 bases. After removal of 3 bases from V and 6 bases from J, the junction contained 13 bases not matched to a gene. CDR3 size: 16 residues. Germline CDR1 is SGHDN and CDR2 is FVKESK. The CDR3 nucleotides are TGTGCCAGCAGCCACCTCGGGGCGGGAGGAAGGGTCGAGCAGTACTTC. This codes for CASSHLGAGGRVEQYF.

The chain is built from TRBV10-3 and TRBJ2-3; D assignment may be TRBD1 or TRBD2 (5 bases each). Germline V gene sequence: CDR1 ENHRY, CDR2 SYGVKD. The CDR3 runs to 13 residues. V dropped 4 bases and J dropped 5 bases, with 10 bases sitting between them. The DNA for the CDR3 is TGTGCCATCAGTGTCGGGGACCAAGATACGCAGTATTTT. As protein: CAISVGDQDTQYF.